One and the same sample provided the 5 T cell receptor beta chains below, sequenced in a study of T cells in Graves' hyperthyroidism and ophthalmopathy. From RNA transcripts, TCR beta CDR3 regions were amplified. A first-round RT-PCR of the TCR CDR3 used the HTBI primer set. One entry per CDR3 protein results from TCRdb running MiXCR on the multiplex PCR reads. The profile shows some 350,000 distinct CDR3 sequences, roughly 15% of them singletons. The sample consisted of blood. The receptors were gathered from a woman aged 55-70 years with Graves' ophthalmopathy.

With respect to this clonotype: This could be a read error, since a much larger clone is one nucleotide away. The chain links TRBV6-8 to TRBJ2-3, with TRBD2 matching over 8 bases. Germline CDR1 reads MNHGY; CDR2 reads SAAAGT. This CDR3 has 15 amino acids. This CDR3 reads CASSGASGSTDTQYF. The DNA of the CDR3 is TGCGCCAGCAGTGGGGCTAGCGGGAGCACAGATACGCAGTATTTT.

The V gene is TRBV5-1, the J gene TRBJ2-1; 14 nucleotides match TRBD2. Germline V CDR1 and CDR2: SGHRS, YFSETQ. This CDR3 has 17 amino acids. V shed 4 bases, J shed 0 bases, and the junction held 3 bases outside the gene matches. CDR3 sequence reads: CASSPGLAGASYNEQFF. CDR3 DNA sequence: TGCGCCAGCAGCCCGGGACTAGCGGGGGCCTCCTACAATGAGCAGTTCTTC.

Concerning this clonotype itself: This sequence may be a read error, since a much larger clone differs from it by one base. The V gene is TRBV7-2, the J gene TRBJ2-5, with 10 bases fitting TRBD1. The J call may be wrong; the DNA end is better matched by TRBJ2-1. The CDR3 spans 15 residues. Germline V CDR1 and CDR2: SGHTA, FQGNSA. The CDR3 spells CASSSRTGGRETQFF. As DNA, the CDR3 is TGTGCCAGCAGTTCCCGGACAGGGGGAAGGGAGACCCAGTTCTTC.

This rearrangement joins TRBV4-1 to TRBJ2-3, with 7 bases fitting TRBD2. The ends lost 3 bases at V and 2 bases at J; junction bases unmatched: 11. The V gene's germline CDR1 is MGHRA and CDR2 YSYEKL. The CDR3 totals 17 residues. In DNA form, the CDR3 reads TGCGCCAGCAGCCACAACCTACTAGCGCCGATCACAGATACGCAGTATTTT. Protein product: CASSHNLLAPITDTQYF.

This clonotype was seen a single time. A much larger clone differs by one base, so this may be a read error. This chain connects TRBV13 to TRBJ2-1, with D possibly being TRBD1 or TRBD2 (6 bases each). V lost 4 bases and J 7 bases, leaving 14 bases between the germline ends. The CDR3 contains 14 residues. Germline V gene lookup returns CDR1 PRHDT and CDR2 FYEKMQ (reference sequence). The CDR3 here is CASSCGGTNNEQFF. Here the CDR3 DNA reads TGTGCCAGCAGCTGTGGCGGGACAAATAATGAGCAGTTCTTC.